This T cell receptor beta chain derives from a study of early stage breast cancer tumors. Study at large: Most invasive tumors, about 75% of the 16, were ER+/PR+/HER2-. Samples were sequenced at about 9.9-fold average coverage.

Measured with immunoSEQ multiplex PCR; TCRdb has only the in-frame clones, and not every one. The table includes 30,000 or so clones, under 75% detected once. The trim removed 6 bases at V and 5 bases at J, leaving 6 bases unmatched. Germline V gives CDR1 SGHRS, CDR2 YFSETQ. The CDR3 spans 14 residues. The study, taken as a whole, reports: Chain pairing and CD4, CD8 or FOXP3 expression were not captured.

As concerns this clone: Its specificity is unknown.

Sequencing input: blood. This clonotype was sampled from a person aged 45-65 years with breast cancer. The chain carries TRBV5-1 and TRBJ2-1, with 9 bases aligning to TRBD1. CDR3 in amino acids: CASTRDRANNEQFF. The CDR3 DNA reads as TGCGCCAGCACCCGGGACAGGGCGAACAATGAGCAGTTCTTC. Looking up the rest from reference TRBV5-1 and TRBJ2-1 gives the full variable domain: KAGVTQTPRYLIKTRGQQVTLSCSPISGHRSVSWYQQTPGQGLQFLFEYFSETQRNKGNFPGRFSGRQFSNSRSEMNVSTLELGDSALYLCASTRDRANNEQFFGPGTRLTVL.